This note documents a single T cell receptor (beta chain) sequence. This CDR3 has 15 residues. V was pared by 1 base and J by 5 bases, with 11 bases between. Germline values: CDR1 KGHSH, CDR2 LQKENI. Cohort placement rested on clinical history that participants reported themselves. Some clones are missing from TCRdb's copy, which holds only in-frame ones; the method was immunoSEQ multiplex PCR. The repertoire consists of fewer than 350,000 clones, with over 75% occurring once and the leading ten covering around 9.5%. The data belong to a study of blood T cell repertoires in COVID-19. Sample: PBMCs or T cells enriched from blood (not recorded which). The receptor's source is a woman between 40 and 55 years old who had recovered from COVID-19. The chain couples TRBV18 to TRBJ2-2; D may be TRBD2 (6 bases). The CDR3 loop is CASSPLAEGTGELFF. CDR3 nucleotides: TGTGCCAGCTCACCACTAGCGGAGGGAACCGGGGAGCTGTTTTTT.